This record covers a single T cell receptor (beta chain). The entry originates in a study of shared clonotypes between healthy human individuals. Some clones are missing from TCRdb's copy, which holds only in-frame ones; the method was immunoSEQ multiplex PCR. The sample has millions of clones; roughly 92% are singletons. CDR1 is GTSNPN, CDR2 SVGIG, per germline (reference sequence). This CDR3 region has 15 residues. Trimming removed 0 bases from V and 5 bases from J; junction bases left unmatched: 3. Material: naive CD4+ T cells sorted from blood. Subset denoted: CD45RA+ positively selected. The chain uses TRBV30 and TRBJ2-2; 10 bases map to TRBD2. This sequence originates from a man between 18 and 29 years old in good health. Here the CDR3 DNA reads TGTGCCTGGAGTGTACAAGCGGGGGGGACCGGGGAGCTGTTTTTT. Translated: CAWSVQAGGTGELFF. Together with reference TRBV30 and TRBJ2-2, the CDR3 gives the full variable domain: SQTIHQWPATLVQPVGSPLSLECTVEGTSNPNLYWYRQAAGRGLQLLFYSVGIGQISSEVPQNLSASRPQDRQFILSSKKLLLSDSGFYLCAWSVQAGGTGELFFGEGSRLTVL.